Below, one T cell receptor (beta chain) is given with its context. The V end lost 0 bases, the J end lost 0 bases, and 9 bases lay between the germline ends. Germline loops: CDR1 MGHRA, CDR2 YSYEKL. There are 15 residues in the CDR3. This sample is part of a study of Tregs in tolerant kidney transplant recipients. The repertoire was sequenced with immunoSEQ multiplex PCR; TCRdb's copy has only in-frame clones and lacks some. The sample has about 110,000 clones, nearly 90% seen once; the top ten hold approximately 0.3%. The rearrangement uses TRBV4-1 and TRBJ2-7; D call uncertain. Sequencing used CD4+ T cells from blood, obtained before the transplant. The source of this sequence is a human donor who received a combined kidney and bone marrow transplant. The CDR3 reads CASSQDLYSSYEQYF. The DNA for the CDR3 is TGCGCCAGCAGCCAAGATCTTTACAGCTCCTACGAGCAGTACTTC.